This TCR beta chain was captured in a study of cytomegalovirus exposure and HLA in healthy donors. The CDR3 has 16 residues. Trimming removed 0 bases from V and 0 bases from J, with 11 bases in between. Germline CDR1 and CDR2: SGHRS and YFSETQ. Researchers ran the PCR with 60 Vbeta and 13 Jbeta primers. Only in-frame clones appear in the TCRdb table, and some are missing; sequencing was by immunoSEQ multiplex PCR. The repertoire consists of almost 70,000 clones, with around 66% occurring once and the leading ten covering approximately 15%. This clone has only one observation. Its specificity is unknown. Other DNA sequences in this sample translate to the same CDR3. Study-wide findings and caveats: CMV serostatus alone was available as immune exposure information. In an earlier analysis, most TCR beta V segments were productive about 87% or about 30% of the time.

Sequences were obtained from PBMCs. This receptor was taken from a male donor in good health and CMV-seropositive. The chain recombines TRBV5-1 with TRBJ2-3; weak D call: TRBD2 (5 bases). The CDR3 nucleotides are TGCGCCAGCAGCTTGGTCGCCAGGACTAGCACAGATACGCAGTATTTT. It codes for CASSLVARTSTDTQYF.